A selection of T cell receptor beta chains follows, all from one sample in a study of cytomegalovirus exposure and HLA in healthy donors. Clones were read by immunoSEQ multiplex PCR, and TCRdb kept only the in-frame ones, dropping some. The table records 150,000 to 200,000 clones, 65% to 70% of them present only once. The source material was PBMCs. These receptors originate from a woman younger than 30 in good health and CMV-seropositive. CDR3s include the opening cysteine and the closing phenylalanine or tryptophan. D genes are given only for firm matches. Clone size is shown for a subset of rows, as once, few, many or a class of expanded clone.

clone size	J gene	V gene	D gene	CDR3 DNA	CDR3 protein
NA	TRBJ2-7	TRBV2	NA	TGTGCCAGCAGTCCCGAGGTAAGGGGTGAGCAGTACTTC	CASSPEVRGEQYF
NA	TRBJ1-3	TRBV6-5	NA	TGTGCCAGCAGTTACGATGGGGCGCGTGGAAACACCATATATTTT	CASSYDGARGNTIYF
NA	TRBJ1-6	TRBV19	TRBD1	TGTGCCAGTACAATGGGACAGGGGTATTCACCCCTCCACTTT	CASTMGQGYSPLHF
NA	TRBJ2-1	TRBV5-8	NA	TGTGCCAGCAGCCCCATTCTGCGGGTAGGATACAATGAGCAGTTCTTC	CASSPILRVGYNEQFF
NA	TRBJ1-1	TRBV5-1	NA	TGCGCCAGCAGCCTTTCGGGAGGGAGAAAGGACACTGAAGCTTTCTTT	CASSLSGGRKDTEAFF
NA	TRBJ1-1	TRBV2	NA	TGTGCCAGCAGACCTGGACGGACTATGAACACTGAAGCTTTCTTT	CASRPGRTMNTEAFF
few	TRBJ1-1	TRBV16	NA	TGTGCCAGCAGCCAATCGGCTGTTGAAGCTTTCTTT	CASSQSAVEAFF
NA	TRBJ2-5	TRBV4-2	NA	TGTGCCAGCAGCCAAACCTTTCAGGGGCCAGAAGAGACCCAGTACTTC	CASSQTFQGPEETQYF
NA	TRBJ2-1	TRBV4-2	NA	TGTGCCAGCAGCCAAGAATGGGCAGACAATGAGCAGTTCTTC	CASSQEWADNEQFF
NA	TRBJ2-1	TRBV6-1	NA	TGTGCCAGCAGTGATAAACTCGTAGCCTCAGTACCCTACAATGAGCAGTTCTTC	CASSDKLVASVPYNEQFF
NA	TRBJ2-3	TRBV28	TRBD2	TGTGCCAGCAGTGGAGCGGGAGGCACAGATACGCAGTATTTT	CASSGAGGTDTQYF
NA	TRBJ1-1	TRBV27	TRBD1	TGTGCCAGCAGTGCCGGACAGGGGGCGAACACTGAAGCTTTCTTT	CASSAGQGANTEAFF
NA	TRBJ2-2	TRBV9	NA	TGTGCCAGCAGCGAGAGATACACCGGGGAGCTGTTTTTT	CASSERYTGELFF
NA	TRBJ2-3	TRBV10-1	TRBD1	TGCGCCAGCAGCGTTCAGGGGGCAGATACGCAGTATTTT	CASSVQGADTQYF
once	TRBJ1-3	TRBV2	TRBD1	TGTGCCAGCAGTGCGATGGACAGGGGAGGAAACACCATATATTTT	CASSAMDRGGNTIYF
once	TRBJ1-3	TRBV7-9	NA	TGTGCCAGCAGCTGGCCTCAGGGTTACTCTGGAAACACCATATATTTT	CASSWPQGYSGNTIYF
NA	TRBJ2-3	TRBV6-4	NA	TGTGCCAGCAGTGACTCCGGTGGTACGCAGTATTTT	CASSDSGGTQYF
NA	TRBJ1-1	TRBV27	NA	TGTGCCAGCAGTCCTTGGGGGGGGCGTAGGGCTGAAGCTTTCTTT	CASSPWGGRRAEAFF
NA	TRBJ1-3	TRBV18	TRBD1	TGTGCCAGCTCACCACCATCAACGACAGGGCCTGGAAACACCATATATTTT	CASSPPSTTGPGNTIYF
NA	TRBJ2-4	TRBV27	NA	TGTGCCAGCAGTAAGATGCGCGGAGGGGCATTAGCCAAAAACATTCAGTACTTC	CASSKMRGGALAKNIQYF
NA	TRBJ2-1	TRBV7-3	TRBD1	TGTGCCAGCACTCCGTCTGGACAGGGGGACCTTGAGCAGTTCTTC	CASTPSGQGDLEQFF
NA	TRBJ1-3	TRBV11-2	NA	TGTGCCAGCAGCAAGGGACACTTTGGAAACACCATATATTTT	CASSKGHFGNTIYF
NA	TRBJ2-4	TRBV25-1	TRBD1	TGTGCCAGCAGTGAAAGCTCACAGGGGTTTCCCAAAAACATTCAGTACTTC	CASSESSQGFPKNIQYF
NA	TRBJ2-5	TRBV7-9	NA	TGTGCCAGCAGCTGGGGGGACAGCAGGGAGACCCAGTACTTC	CASSWGDSRETQYF